This T cell receptor (beta chain) derives from a study of T-cell memory formation after mild COVID-19. Study-wide context: TCR clusters were mostly confined to one donor each. Study conclusions and caveats: CM and EM subsets held most contracting CD4+ clones; EMRA held CD8+ ones.

After 5'RACE with constant-segment primers, TCR alpha and TCR beta cDNA libraries carrying sample barcodes and UMIs were obtained. TCRdb fed the 5' RACE reads into MiXCR, producing one record per CDR3 protein. The table shows hundreds of thousands of distinct CDR3 sequences, with about a sixth occurring only once. This CDR3 region has 12 residues. Trimming pared 4 bases from V and 5 bases from J, leaving 8 bases between. Germline V CDR1 and CDR2: SEHNR, FQNEAQ (reference sequence). In the case of this clonotype: What it recognizes is unknown.

Sequenced input: PBMCs or a T cell subset sorted from them (not recorded which). The receptor was derived from a young man who had mild COVID-19 (a few samples of this study predate the infection). Cell type and time point are not known. The genes are TRBV7-9 and TRBJ1-1; D might be TRBD1 (5 bases). The CDR3 DNA follows: TGTGCCAGCAGCTCGTGGGGGACTGAAGCTTTCTTT. Its protein product is CASSSWGTEAFF.